Following are 5 T cell receptor beta chains from one sample sequenced in a study of cytomegalovirus exposure and HLA in healthy donors. The primer mix had 60 Vbeta and 13 Jbeta primers. The table came from immunoSEQ multiplex PCR; TCRdb's copy has only in-frame clones and leaves some out. The profile covers around 130,000 clones, with about 74% appearing a single time and 6.6% taken by the ten largest. Sequencing was performed on PBMCs. Receptor source: a man aged 40-50 years in good health and CMV-seropositive.

This clone was seen only once. The gene calls are TRBV19 and TRBJ2-3, with 7 bases that match TRBD2. CDR3 length: 17 residues. Germline V gives CDR1 LNHDA, CDR2 SQIVND (reference sequence). The J segment lost 3 bases and the V segment lost 4 bases, leaving 13 bases of the junction unmatched. CDR3 sequence: CASSTTGLVEGTDTQYF. DNA of the CDR3: TGTGCCAGTAGTACAACCGGACTAGTCGAAGGTACAGATACGCAGTATTTT.

The chain joins TRBV10-1 to TRBJ2-1; D is unclear. The CDR3 has 14 residues. Trimming left V 4 bases short and J 2 bases short, with 9 bases between. Germline values: CDR1 WNHNN, CDR2 SYGVQD (reference sequence). The DNA of the CDR3 is TGCGCCAGCAGTGCCCCTTCCCCCTACAATGAGCAGTTCTTC. This sequence encodes CASSAPSPYNEQFF.

DNA of the CDR3: TGTGCCAGCAGGGCTGCGACAGGAGTCAGCTATGGCTACACCTTC. This gives the protein CASRAATGVSYGYTF. V and J are TRBV28 and TRBJ1-2; the D gene is possibly TRBD1 (6 bases). The germline V gene encodes CDR1 MDHEN and CDR2 SYDVKM. CDR3 length: 15 amino acids. The V and J ends lost 6 bases and 4 bases respectively, with 18 bases between them.

The V gene is TRBV21-1, the J gene TRBJ2-2; the table names TRBD1, a call not compared with the DNA. TRBV21-1 is listed as a pseudogene. The CDR3 has 17 amino acids. Written as DNA, the CDR3 is TGTGCCAGCAGCAAAAAGGGGGGACAGTGCTTGACCGGGGAGCTGTTTTTT. It codes for CASSKKGGQCLTGELFF.

The chain recombines TRBV18 with TRBJ1-4, with D perhaps TRBD1 (6 bases). The V gene's germline CDR1 is KGHSH and CDR2 LQKENI. V lost 1 base, J lost 4 bases, and 13 bases lay in between. The CDR3 extends over 16 amino acids. CDR3 DNA: TGTGCCAGCTCACCACAGTCGACAGGTATTAATGAAAAACTGTTTTTT. Translating it yields CASSPQSTGINEKLFF. Using reference TRBV18 and TRBJ1-4 for the parts outside the CDR3, the full variable domain is NAGVMQNPRHLVRRRGQEARLRCSPMKGHSHVYWYRQLPEEGLKFMVYLQKENIIDESGMPKERFSAEFPKEGPSILRIQQVVRGDSAAYFCASSPQSTGINEKLFFGSGTQLSVL.